The present entry profiles one T cell receptor (beta chain) with its context. Trimming cost V 1 base and J 6 bases, with 15 bases left between them. Germline V CDR1 and CDR2: LGHNA, YNFKEQ. The CDR3 is made up of 16 amino acids. This record belongs to a study of blood T cell repertoires in COVID-19. In the study overall: Spain, Italy and the United States supplied samples that represented acute and convalescent COVID-19. PBMCs, B-cell-depleted T cells, or T cells were the source of the cDNA or gDNA that made up the material.

Enrollment of patients from Seattle took place during active infection, with longitudinal follow-up. TCRdb keeps only in-frame clones here, not all; method: immunoSEQ multiplex PCR. Of approximately 230,000 clones listed, approximately 89% are singletons. The receptor comes from a woman in her 30s with COVID-19, enrolled during active disease. V usage is TRBV4-2 and J usage is TRBJ2-2; tentatively, D is TRBD2 (5 bases). Sequencing used peripheral blood. The CDR3, as DNA: TGTGCCAGCAGCCAAGTCGGAGGCGGCCGCTCCGGGGAGCTGTTTTTT. Translated, it gives CASSQVGGGRSGELFF.